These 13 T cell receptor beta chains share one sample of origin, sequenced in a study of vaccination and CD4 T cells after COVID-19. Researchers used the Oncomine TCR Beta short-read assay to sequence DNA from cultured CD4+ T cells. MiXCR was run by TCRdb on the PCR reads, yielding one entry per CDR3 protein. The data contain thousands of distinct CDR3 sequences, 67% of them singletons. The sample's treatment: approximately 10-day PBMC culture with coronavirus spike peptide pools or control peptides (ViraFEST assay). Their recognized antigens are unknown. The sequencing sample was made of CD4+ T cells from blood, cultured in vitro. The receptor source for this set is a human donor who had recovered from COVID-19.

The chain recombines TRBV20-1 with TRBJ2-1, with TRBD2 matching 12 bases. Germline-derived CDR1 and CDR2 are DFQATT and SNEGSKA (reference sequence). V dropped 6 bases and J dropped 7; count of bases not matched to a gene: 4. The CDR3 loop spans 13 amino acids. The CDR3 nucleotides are TGCAGTGCCCTAGCGGGAGGGAGGAATGAGCAGTTCTTC. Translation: CSALAGGRNEQFF.

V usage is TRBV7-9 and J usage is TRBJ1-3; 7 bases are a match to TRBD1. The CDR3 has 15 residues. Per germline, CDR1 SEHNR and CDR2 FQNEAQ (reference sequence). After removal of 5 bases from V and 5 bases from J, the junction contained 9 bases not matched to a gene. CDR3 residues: CASSTGTEARNTIYF. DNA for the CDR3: TGTGCCAGCAGCACCGGGACAGAGGCAAGAAACACCATATATTTT.

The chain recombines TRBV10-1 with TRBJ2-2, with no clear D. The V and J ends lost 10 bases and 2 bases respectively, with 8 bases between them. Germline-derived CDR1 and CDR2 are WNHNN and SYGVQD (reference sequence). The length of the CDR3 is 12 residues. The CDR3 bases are TGCGCCACCTCAGATAACACCGGGGAGCTGTTTTTT. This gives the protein CATSDNTGELFF.

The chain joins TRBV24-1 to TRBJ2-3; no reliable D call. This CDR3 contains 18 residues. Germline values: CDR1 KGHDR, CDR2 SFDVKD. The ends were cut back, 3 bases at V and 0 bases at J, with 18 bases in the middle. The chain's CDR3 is CATSDPPGPTQSTDTQYF. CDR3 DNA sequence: TGTGCCACCAGTGATCCCCCCGGGCCGACCCAAAGCACAGATACGCAGTATTTT.

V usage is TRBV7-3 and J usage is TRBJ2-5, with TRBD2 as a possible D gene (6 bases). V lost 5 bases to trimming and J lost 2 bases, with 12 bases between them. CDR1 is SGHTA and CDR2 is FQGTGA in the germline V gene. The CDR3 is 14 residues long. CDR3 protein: CASSLSGLQETQYF. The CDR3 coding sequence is TGTGCCAGCAGCCTTAGCGGATTACAAGAGACCCAGTACTTC.

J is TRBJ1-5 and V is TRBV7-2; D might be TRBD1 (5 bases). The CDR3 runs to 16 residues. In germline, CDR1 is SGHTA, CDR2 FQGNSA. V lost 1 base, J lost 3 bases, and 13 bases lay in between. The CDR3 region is CASSLVGGKANQPQHF. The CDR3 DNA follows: TGTGCCAGCAGCTTAGTGGGGGGAAAGGCCAATCAGCCCCAGCATTTT.

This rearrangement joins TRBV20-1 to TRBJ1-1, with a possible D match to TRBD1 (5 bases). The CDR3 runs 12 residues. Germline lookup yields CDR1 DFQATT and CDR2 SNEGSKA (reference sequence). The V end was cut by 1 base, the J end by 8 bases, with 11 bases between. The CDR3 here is CSARARGGEAFF. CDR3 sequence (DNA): TGCAGTGCTAGAGCGAGGGGAGGGGAAGCTTTCTTT.

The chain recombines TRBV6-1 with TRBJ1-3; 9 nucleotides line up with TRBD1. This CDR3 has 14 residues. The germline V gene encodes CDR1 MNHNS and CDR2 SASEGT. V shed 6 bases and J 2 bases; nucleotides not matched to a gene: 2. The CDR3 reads CASRRDRAGNTIYF. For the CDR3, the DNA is TGTGCCAGCAGGAGGGACAGGGCTGGAAACACCATATATTTT.

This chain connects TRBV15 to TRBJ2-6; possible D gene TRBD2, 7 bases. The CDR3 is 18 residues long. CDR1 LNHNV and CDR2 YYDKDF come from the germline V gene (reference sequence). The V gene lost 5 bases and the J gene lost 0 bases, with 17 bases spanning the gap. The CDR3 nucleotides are TGTGCCACCAGCGTCGCAAGGGGGGGGCACTCTGGGGCCAACGTCCTGACTTTC. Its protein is CATSVARGGHSGANVLTF.

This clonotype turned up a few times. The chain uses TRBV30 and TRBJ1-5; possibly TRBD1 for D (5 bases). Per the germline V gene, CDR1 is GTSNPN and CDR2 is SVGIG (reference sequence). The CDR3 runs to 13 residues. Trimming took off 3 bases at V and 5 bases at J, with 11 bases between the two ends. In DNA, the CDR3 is TGTGCCTGGAGCCTCCGGGGGGATCAGCCCCAGCATTTT. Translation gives CAWSLRGDQPQHF.

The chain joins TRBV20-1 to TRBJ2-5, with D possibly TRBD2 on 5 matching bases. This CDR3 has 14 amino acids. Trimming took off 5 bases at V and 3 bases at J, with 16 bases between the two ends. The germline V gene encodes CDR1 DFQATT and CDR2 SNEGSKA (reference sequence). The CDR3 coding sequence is TGCAGTGCTCCCCGTGGCGGGTATGAAGAGACCCAGTACTTC. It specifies CSAPRGGYEETQYF.

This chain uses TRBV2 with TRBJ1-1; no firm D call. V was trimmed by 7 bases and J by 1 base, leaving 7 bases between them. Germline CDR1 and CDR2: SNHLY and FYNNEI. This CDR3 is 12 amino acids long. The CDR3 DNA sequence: TGTGCCAGCAAGGTAGGGAACACTGAAGCTTTCTTT. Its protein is CASKVGNTEAFF. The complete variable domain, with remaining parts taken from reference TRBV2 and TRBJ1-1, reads EPEVTQTPSHQVTQMGQEVILRCVPISNHLYFYWYRQILGQKVEFLVSFYNNEISEKSEIFDDQFSVERPDGSNFTLKIRSTKLEDSAMYFCASKVGNTEAFFGQGTRLTVV.

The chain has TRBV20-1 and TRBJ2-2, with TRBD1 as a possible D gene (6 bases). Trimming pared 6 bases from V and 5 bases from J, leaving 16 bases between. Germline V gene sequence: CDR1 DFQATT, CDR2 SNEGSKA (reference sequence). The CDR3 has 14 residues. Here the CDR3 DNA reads TGCAGTGCCAATGACAACAGGGTAACCGGGGAGCTGTTTTTT. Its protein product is CSANDNRVTGELFF.